These 29 T cell receptor beta chains originate from one sample sequenced in a study of cytomegalovirus exposure and HLA in healthy donors. PCR used 60 Vbeta primers and 13 Jbeta primers. Profiled with immunoSEQ multiplex PCR; TCRdb holds only in-frame clones, not every one. The sample has approximately 150,000 clones; about three quarters are singletons. Sequencing was carried out using PBMCs. Receptor source: a man between 40 and 49 years old in good health and CMV-seropositive.

This chain joins TRBV9 and TRBJ1-1; D is unresolved. The germline V gene has CDR1 SGDLS and CDR2 YYNGEE. This CDR3 spans 14 amino acids. With 4 bases removed from V and 1 base from J, the gap between germline ends came to 11 bases. The CDR3 nucleotides read TGTGCCAGCAGCTTTTCCGCGGGGAACACTGAAGCTTTCTTT. This encodes CASSFSAGNTEAFF.

This rearrangement joins TRBV7-9 to TRBJ2-7; D is undetermined. V shed 0 bases and J shed 4 bases, with 4 bases lying between them. The CDR3 has 12 residues. CDR1 and CDR2 (germline): SEHNR, FQNEAQ (reference sequence). CDR3 in amino acids: CASSLAEYEQYF. The CDR3 region has the DNA TGTGCCAGCAGCTTAGCGGAGTACGAGCAGTACTTC.

The chain couples TRBV11-3 to TRBJ2-5; 8 bases map to TRBD2. The J call is doubtful: the DNA matches TRBJ2-7 better. From germline, CDR1 is SGHNT and CDR2 YENEEA. The CDR3 is 15 residues long. Written as DNA, the CDR3 is TGTGCCAGCCCGGACCCGGCGGGAGGCCCCTACGAGCAGTACTTC. Its protein is CASPDPAGGPYEQYF.

V gene TRBV5-4 combines with J gene TRBJ1-4, with D perhaps matching TRBD1 (6 bases). The CDR3 spans 14 residues. V gave up 3 bases and J gave up 5 bases, with 11 bases separating them. Per the germline V gene, CDR1 is SGHNT and CDR2 is YYREEE (reference sequence). CDR3 protein: CASSSGQPNEKLFF. The CDR3 coding sequence is TGTGCCAGCAGCTCCGGACAGCCAAATGAAAAACTGTTTTTT.

This clone appeared many times. The chain links TRBV7-9 to TRBJ1-4; 7 bases are a match to TRBD1. The J segment lost 6 bases and the V segment lost 4 bases, leaving 8 bases of the junction unmatched. Germline-derived CDR1 and CDR2 are SEHNR and FQNEAQ (reference sequence). CDR3 length: 15 amino acids. CDR3 bases: TGTGCCAGCAGCTCCTTGGACAGGAGCGATGAAAAACTGTTTTTT. Its translation: CASSSLDRSDEKLFF.

The chain has TRBV7-2 and TRBJ2-7; no clear D. CDR3 length: 12 amino acids. Germline V gene lookup returns CDR1 SGHTA and CDR2 FQGNSA. V was pared by 3 bases and J by 4 bases, with 7 bases between. The CDR3 sequence is CASSLVLYEQYF. The CDR3 nucleotides read TGTGCCAGCAGCTTGGTTCTATACGAGCAGTACTTC. The full variable domain, in which reference TRBV7-2 and TRBJ2-7 provide the parts outside the CDR3, is GAGVSQSPSNKVTEKGKDVELRCDPISGHTALYWYRQSLGQGLEFLIYFQGNSAPDKSGLPSDRFSAERTGGSVSTLTIQRTQQEDSAVYLCASSLVLYEQYFGPGTRLTVT.

The chain carries TRBV7-9 and TRBJ1-5; no definite D call. The CDR3 has 13 residues. The germline gives CDR1 SEHNR, CDR2 FQNEAQ (reference sequence). V was pared by 0 bases and J by 5 bases, with 5 bases between. In nucleotides, the CDR3 is TGTGCCAGCAGCTTAGCGTCCGATCAGCCCCAGCATTTT. Translated: CASSLASDQPQHF.

V usage is TRBV5-1 and J usage is TRBJ1-1, with TRBD1 as a possible D gene (5 bases). The V end was cut by 7 bases, the J end by 1 base, with 14 bases between. The germline V gene encodes CDR1 SGHRS and CDR2 YFSETQ. The CDR3 totals 14 residues. The CDR3 sequence: CASCLGQGNTEAFF. The CDR3, as DNA: TGCGCCAGCTGCCTAGGGCAGGGGAACACTGAAGCTTTCTTT. Full variable domain (missing parts from reference TRBV5-1 and TRBJ1-1): KAGVTQTPRYLIKTRGQQVTLSCSPISGHRSVSWYQQTPGQGLQFLFEYFSETQRNKGNFPGRFSGRQFSNSRSEMNVSTLELGDSALYLCASCLGQGNTEAFFGQGTRLTVV.

This clone was detected a few times. This chain connects TRBV6-5 to TRBJ1-1, with TRBD1 identical over 8 bases. This CDR3 contains 14 residues. Trimming cost V 8 bases and J 11 bases; bases outside gene matches: 16. CDR1 and CDR2 (germline): MNHEY, SVGAGI. CDR3 bases: TGTGCCAGCTCATTGACAGGGGCACTCATGGTGGCTTTCTTT. The encoded protein is CASSLTGALMVAFF.

The CDR3 bases are TGTGCCAGCAGCCAAGCGGGGGGCGGGCGCTACACCTTC. Residues: CASSQAGGGRYTF. The chain uses TRBV14 and TRBJ1-2; weak D call: TRBD1 (6 bases). The ends were cut back, 1 base at V and 9 bases at J, with 12 bases in the middle. CDR3 size: 13 residues. Germline values: CDR1 SGHDN, CDR2 FVKESK.

This chain uses TRBV4-3 with TRBJ1-1; D perhaps matches TRBD1 (5 bases). The germline V gene encodes CDR1 LGHNA and CDR2 YSLEER. The CDR3 is made up of 15 amino acids. V shed 0 bases and J shed 5 bases, with 13 bases lying between them. CDR3 region: CASSQDRVGGTEAFF. The CDR3 bases are TGCGCCAGCAGCCAAGATCGAGTTGGGGGGACTGAAGCTTTCTTT.

The chain's CDR3 is CASGKTGYNEQFF. DNA for the CDR3: TGTGCCAGCGGGAAGACAGGCTACAATGAGCAGTTCTTC. The rearrangement links TRBV5-4 to TRBJ2-1; D is perhaps TRBD1 (6 bases). The germline V and J ends were trimmed by 7 bases and 3 bases, with 11 bases remaining between them. Germline V gives CDR1 SGHNT, CDR2 YYREEE (reference sequence). The CDR3 loop spans 13 amino acids.

V and J are TRBV5-1 and TRBJ1-6, with 7 bases lining up with TRBD1. CDR3 length equals 17 residues. CDR1 SGHRS and CDR2 YFSETQ come from the germline V gene. The junction had 6 bases not matched to a gene; V was cut back by 3 bases and J by 0 bases. The CDR3 here is CASSWTGLSSYNSPLHF. The CDR3 DNA follows: TGCGCCAGCAGCTGGACAGGTTTGAGCTCCTATAATTCACCCCTCCACTTT.

This rearrangement joins TRBV9 to TRBJ2-7; 7 bases agree with TRBD2. Germline V CDR1 and CDR2: SGDLS, YYNGEE. Trimming at V came to 3 bases and at J to 1 base, leaving 10 bases not matched to a gene. This CDR3 has 16 residues. The CDR3 bases are TGTGCCAGCAGCGGGGGTGGCGGGAGCGGATCCTACGAGCAGTACTTC. Residues: CASSGGGGSGSYEQYF.

The chain employs TRBV15 and TRBJ2-7, with D possibly being TRBD2 (6 bases). Trimming pared 0 bases from V and 4 bases from J, leaving 13 bases between. CDR3 length: 15 amino acids. Germline V lookup: CDR1 LNHNV, CDR2 YYDKDF (reference sequence). The CDR3 is CATSREQFGTYEQYF. CDR3 bases: TGTGCCACCAGCAGAGAACAGTTTGGGACTTACGAGCAGTACTTC.

The gene calls are TRBV5-1 and TRBJ1-1, with D possibly being TRBD1 (5 bases). CDR1 and CDR2 (germline): SGHRS, YFSETQ. The germline V and J ends were trimmed by 1 base and 0 bases, with 7 bases remaining between them. The CDR3 loop spans 14 amino acids. CDR3 DNA sequence: TGCGCCAGCAGCTTGACAGGCATGAACACTGAAGCTTTCTTT. Translated: CASSLTGMNTEAFF.

The genes are TRBV11-2 and TRBJ2-7; 9 bases fit TRBD1. J lost 3 bases, V lost 5 bases, and 5 bases had no gene match. The CDR3 length is 14 residues. Germline V gives CDR1 SGHAT, CDR2 FQNNGV. The CDR3 spells CASSIRDRVYEQYF. The CDR3 nucleotides are TGTGCCAGCAGCATCCGGGACAGGGTCTACGAGCAGTACTTC.

This chain links TRBV7-2 with TRBJ1-2, with a possible D match to TRBD1 (6 bases). This CDR3 has 15 amino acids. Germline CDR1 is SGHTA and CDR2 is FQGNSA. Trimming took 3 bases from V and 2 from J, leaving 13 bases between them. The CDR3: CASSLSGQRNYGYTF. CDR3 in DNA: TGTGCCAGCAGCTTGTCAGGACAGCGAAACTATGGCTACACCTTC.

The chain employs TRBV9 and TRBJ2-1; unclear D gene. CDR1 and CDR2 from the germline V gene are SGDLS and YYNGEE. Trimming shortened V by 0 bases and J by 0 bases, and 4 bases separated the two germline ends. The CDR3 runs 14 residues. The DNA of the CDR3 is TGTGCCAGCAGCGTAGCGAGCTCCTACAATGAGCAGTTCTTC. Translated, it gives CASSVASSYNEQFF. Complete variable domain (other parts from reference TRBV9 and TRBJ2-1): DSGVTQTPKHLITATGQRVTLRCSPRSGDLSVYWYQQSLDQGLQFLIQYYNGEERAKGNILERFSAQQFPDLHSELNLSSLELGDSALYFCASSVASSYNEQFFGPGTRLTVL.

The chain uses TRBV27 and TRBJ2-7, with 7 bases lining up with TRBD1. The CDR3 consists of 14 residues. CDR1 is MNHEY and CDR2 is SMNVEV in the germline V gene (reference sequence). The V segment lost 6 bases and the J segment 5 bases; nucleotides outside the gene matches: 10. DNA for the CDR3: TGTGCCAGCAGGACAGGGAAAGGAGACCACGAGCAGTACTTC. It specifies CASRTGKGDHEQYF.

The V and J genes are TRBV19 and TRBJ1-2; TRBD1 aligns across 8 bases. Losses at the gene ends were 8 bases for V and 2 bases for J; bases not matched to a gene: 16. This CDR3 comprises 17 residues. Germline loops: CDR1 LNHDA, CDR2 SQIVND (reference sequence). CDR3 nucleotide sequence: TGTGCCAGTCGACGATCGAATTTGGACAGGGCGAACTATGGCTACACCTTC. Translated: CASRRSNLDRANYGYTF.

This sequence joins TRBV30 and TRBJ2-6; D ambiguous. Germline lookup yields CDR1 GTSNPN and CDR2 SVGIG (reference sequence). Trimming took 0 bases from V and 3 from J, leaving 3 bases between them. The CDR3 length is 13 residues. In DNA form, the CDR3 reads TGTGCCTGGAGTGTGCGTGGGGCCAACGTCCTGACTTTC. Its protein product is CAWSVRGANVLTF. The whole variable domain, filled in from reference TRBV30 and TRBJ2-6, reads SQTIHQWPATLVQPVGSPLSLECTVEGTSNPNLYWYRQAAGRGLQLLFYSVGIGQISSEVPQNLSASRPQDRQFILSSKKLLLSDSGFYLCAWSVRGANVLTFGAGSRLTVL.

The rearrangement uses TRBV5-1 and TRBJ1-2, with TRBD1 matching 7 bases. This CDR3 comprises 15 residues. V trimming: 0 bases; J trimming: 6 bases; junction bases outside the gene matches: 8. Germline assignment: CDR1 SGHRS and CDR2 YFSETQ. CDR3 in amino acids: CASSLEGQRSHGYTF. The CDR3 DNA follows: TGCGCCAGCAGCTTGGAGGGACAGAGATCCCATGGCTACACCTTC.

This clone is a singleton in its sample. The chain combines TRBV19 with TRBJ2-2, with 10 positions matching TRBD1. Germline-derived CDR1 and CDR2 are LNHDA and SQIVND (reference sequence). Trimming cost V 4 bases and J 5 bases; bases outside gene matches: 7. This CDR3 contains 16 residues. The CDR3 bases are TGTGCCAGTAGTACGTCCCGGGACAGGGGTACCGGGGAGCTGTTTTTT. It yields the protein CASSTSRDRGTGELFF.

J is TRBJ1-2 and V is TRBV10-3; TRBD1 aligns across 10 bases. Germline lookup yields CDR1 ENHRY and CDR2 SYGVKD. With 3 bases clipped from V and 5 bases from J, the junction kept 6 bases outside the gene matches. The CDR3 contains 15 residues. The CDR3 protein is CAISEGQGVGYGYTF. The CDR3 nucleotides read TGTGCCATCAGTGAAGGACAGGGGGTAGGGTATGGCTACACCTTC.

This clone occurred once. The CDR3 region is CASRGGLIYNEQFF. The CDR3 DNA follows: TGTGCCAGTAGGGGCGGGTTGATCTACAATGAGCAGTTCTTC. This chain joins TRBV19 and TRBJ2-1, with D possibly TRBD2 on 5 matching bases. Germline V gene lookup returns CDR1 LNHDA and CDR2 SQIVND (reference sequence). Trimming cost V 6 bases and J 3 bases, with 12 bases left between them. This CDR3 is 14 amino acids long.

A word on this clone: Compared with germline, one end of the junction differs, possibly owing to a read error. The chain has TRBV11-1 and TRBJ2-7; maybe TRBD2 (5 bases). Germline V lookup: CDR1 SGHAT, CDR2 FQDESV (reference sequence). This CDR3 has 12 amino acids. CDR3 nucleotides: TGTGCCAGCAGCTTAGTCCGAGGACCTAGCCACTTC. As protein: CASSLVRGPSHF.

The rearrangement uses TRBV4-3 and TRBJ1-3; D perhaps matches TRBD1 (5 bases). The germline V gene has CDR1 LGHNA and CDR2 YSLEER. The length of the CDR3 is 16 residues. Trimming took off 0 bases at V and 0 bases at J, with 9 bases between the two ends. CDR3 sequence: CASSQDWGRSGNTIYF. CDR3 coding DNA: TGCGCCAGCAGCCAAGATTGGGGCCGCTCTGGAAACACCATATATTTT.

The V gene is TRBV2, the J gene TRBJ2-3, with no clear D. The V end lost 6 bases, the J end lost 0 bases, and 13 bases lay between the germline ends. Germline CDR1 is SNHLY and CDR2 is FYNNEI. There are 15 residues in the CDR3. CDR3 sequence: CASRAEDLSTDTQYF. In nucleotides, the CDR3 is TGTGCCAGCAGGGCGGAAGATCTTAGCACAGATACGCAGTATTTT.